Listed below are T cell receptor beta chains from one sample, sequenced in a study of blood T cell repertoires in COVID-19. The table came from immunoSEQ multiplex PCR; TCRdb's copy has only in-frame clones and leaves some out. The repertoire holds about 370,000 clones, with approximately 88% as singletons. Sequenced sample: peripheral blood. The receptors were gathered from a woman in her 30s with COVID-19, enrolled during active disease. The conserved cysteine and the conserved F or W are not part of the CDR3 here. Fields, in order: clone size, J gene, CDR3 length, V gene, CDR3 protein. Clone size is given for some rows only: seen once, a few or many times, or a class if the clone is expanded.

.,TRBJ2-7,10,TRBV28,ASSRSVHEQY
.,TRBJ1-4,14,TRBV5-1,ASRGQGRTTNEKLF
.,TRBJ1-5,11,TRBV27,ASSPNSNQPQH
.,TRBJ2-7,13,TRBV6-5,ASSTRIRDSEEQY
.,TRBJ1-5,13,TRBV3-1/TRBV3-2,ASSQDTGRNQPQH
.,TRBJ1-1,14,TRBV5-1,ASSPSLRQGNTEAF
.,TRBJ2-1,12,TRBV30,AWDGTPHYNEQF
.,TRBJ1-1,11,TRBV6-5,ASSLDLNTEAF
.,TRBJ1-2,12,TRBV6-5,ASSYSRGGGGYT
.,TRBJ2-3,10,TRBV6-2/TRBV6-3,ASSYDSDTQY
.,TRBJ2-5,12,TRBV6-2/TRBV6-3,ASSNTYRQETQY
.,TRBJ1-1,11,TRBV2,ASTSRDRVTAF
.,TRBJ2-2,11,TRBV10-1,ASSESTVGELF
.,TRBJ1-5,10,TRBV10-3,AISAGSGAQH
.,TRBJ2-3,14,TRBV4-1,ASSQRETGSTDTQY
.,TRBJ1-5,13,TRBV21-1,ASSKGGGAGQPQH
.,TRBJ2-1,14,TRBV5-6,ASSPDDRGYIDEQF
.,TRBJ2-2,14,TRBV11-3,ASSAGLAGGAGELF
.,TRBJ1-2,12,TRBV2,ASSLQDTNYGYT
.,TRBJ2-1,11,TRBV11-3,ASSLERSGEQF
.,TRBJ2-1,13,TRBV24-1,ATIPSGRAYNEQF
.,TRBJ1-1,13,TRBV7-8,ASSSTRGMNTEAF
.,TRBJ1-6,10,TRBV27,ASSPQGTHLH
.,TRBJ2-7,14,TRBV18,ASSPVREAGGYEQY
.,TRBJ2-2,14,TRBV10-3,AISGAGTGNTGELF
once,TRBJ1-1,12,TRBV6-4,ASRSTGTNTEAF
.,TRBJ2-7,13,TRBV28,ASSSSHRGWYEQY
.,TRBJ2-2,12,TRBV14,ASSADWNTGELF
.,TRBJ1-2,13,TRBV14,ASSQLQGANYGYT
.,TRBJ1-2,10,TRBV10-3,AMGDTDYGYT
once,TRBJ2-7,11,TRBV5-5,ASSLTGSYEQY
once,TRBJ1-1,10,TRBV5-8,ASSKALAGAF
.,TRBJ2-1,13,TRBV7-8,ASSLLGLAGEEQF
.,TRBJ1-4,12,TRBV6-2/TRBV6-3,ASSFGTGKEKLF
.,TRBJ1-1,11,TRBV28,ASSFGLNTEAF
.,TRBJ1-1,12,TRBV3-1/TRBV3-2,ASRPQGAGTEAF
.,TRBJ2-2,12,TRBV18,ASSPGTHTGELF
.,TRBJ2-3,15,TRBV18,ASSPEDRGSYTDTQY
.,TRBJ2-2,15,TRBV11-2,ASSFVGGGANTGELF
.,TRBJ2-1,11,TRBV29-1,SVVGGSPHEQF
.,TRBJ1-5,17,TRBV21-1,ASSATPEFIPYSNQPQH
.,TRBJ2-7,13,TRBV7-9,ASNNPGGGYYEQY
.,TRBJ2-3,13,TRBV25-1,ASSEYPLVADTQY
once,TRBJ2-3,10,TRBV27,ASSRTGGTQY
.,TRBJ1-1,12,TRBV29-1,SARQGIMNTEAF
once,TRBJ1-6,13,TRBV6-5,ASSYSQGKGSPLH
.,TRBJ1-1,12,TRBV19,ASSTQVGGTEAF
.,TRBJ1-3,15,TRBV30,AWSWGGLAFSGNTIY
.,TRBJ1-1,13,TRBV10-1,ASSDSAAGHTEAF
.,TRBJ1-1,13,TRBV7-9,ASSLWPSQDTEAF
.,TRBJ1-1,11,TRBV9,ASSAGGSTEAF
.,TRBJ2-3,13,TRBV28,ASRPAGGPTDTQY
.,TRBJ1-1,13,TRBV9,ASSAFTGGRTEAF
few,TRBJ2-1,13,TRBV4-3,ASSQDTGGYNEQF